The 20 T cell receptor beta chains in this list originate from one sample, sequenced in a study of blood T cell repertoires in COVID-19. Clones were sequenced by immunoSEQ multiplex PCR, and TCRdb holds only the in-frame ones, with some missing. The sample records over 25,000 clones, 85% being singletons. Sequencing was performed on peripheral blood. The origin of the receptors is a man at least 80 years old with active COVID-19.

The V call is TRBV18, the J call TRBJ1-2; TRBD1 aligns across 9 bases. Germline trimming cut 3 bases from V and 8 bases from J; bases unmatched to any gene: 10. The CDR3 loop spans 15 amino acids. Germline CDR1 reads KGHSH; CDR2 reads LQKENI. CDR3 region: CASSPVGQGVEGYTF. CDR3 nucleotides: TGTGCCAGCTCACCCGTGGGACAGGGCGTGGAAGGCTACACCTTC.

CDR3 nucleotides: TGTGCCAGCAGCCATGGGAGACAGGGGCCACTCATCCCAAACTATGGCTACACCTTC. Its translation: CASSHGRQGPLIPNYGYTF. V gene TRBV7-3 combines with J gene TRBJ1-2; 8 bases line up with TRBD1. V lost 5 bases, J lost 2 bases, and 19 bases stayed unmatched. The CDR3 extends over 19 amino acids. Germline CDR1 is SGHTA and CDR2 is FQGTGA.

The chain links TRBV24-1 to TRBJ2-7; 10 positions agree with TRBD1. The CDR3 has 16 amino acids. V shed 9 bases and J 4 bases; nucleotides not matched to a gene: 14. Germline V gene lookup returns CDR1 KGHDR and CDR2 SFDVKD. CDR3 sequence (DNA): TGTGCCACCTCCGGGACAGGGGACTTGAGGGCGTACGAGCAGTACTTC. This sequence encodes CATSGTGDLRAYEQYF.

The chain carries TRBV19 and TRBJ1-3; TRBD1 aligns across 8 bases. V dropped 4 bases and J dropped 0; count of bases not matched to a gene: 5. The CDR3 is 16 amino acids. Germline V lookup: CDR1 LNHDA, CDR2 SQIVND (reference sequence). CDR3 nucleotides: TGTGCCAGTAGTAGCAGGGGGCAAGACTCTGGAAACACCATATATTTT. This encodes CASSSRGQDSGNTIYF.

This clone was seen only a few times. The CDR3 coding sequence is TGTGCCAGCAGTGTGGCAGGGCCCTATAATTCACCCCTCCACTTT. The encoded protein is CASSVAGPYNSPLHF. The chain has TRBV2 and TRBJ1-6, with D possibly matching TRBD1 (5 bases). The CDR3 totals 15 residues. Germline CDR1 reads SNHLY; CDR2 reads FYNNEI. With 4 bases removed from V and 2 bases from J, the gap between germline ends came to 9 bases.

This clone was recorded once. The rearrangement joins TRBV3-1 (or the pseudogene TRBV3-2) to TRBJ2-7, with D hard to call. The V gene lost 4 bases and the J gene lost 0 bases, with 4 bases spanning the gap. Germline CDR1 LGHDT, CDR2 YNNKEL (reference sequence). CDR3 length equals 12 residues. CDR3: CASSRSSYEQYF. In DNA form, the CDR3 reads TGTGCCAGCAGCCGGAGCTCCTACGAGCAGTACTTC.

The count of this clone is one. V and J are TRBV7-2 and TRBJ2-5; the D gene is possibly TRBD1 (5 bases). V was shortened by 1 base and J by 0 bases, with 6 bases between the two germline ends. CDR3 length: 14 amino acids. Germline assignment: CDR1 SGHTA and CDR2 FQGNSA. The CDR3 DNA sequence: TGTGCCAGCAGCTTAGACAGGTACCAAGAGACCCAGTACTTC. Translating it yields CASSLDRYQETQYF.

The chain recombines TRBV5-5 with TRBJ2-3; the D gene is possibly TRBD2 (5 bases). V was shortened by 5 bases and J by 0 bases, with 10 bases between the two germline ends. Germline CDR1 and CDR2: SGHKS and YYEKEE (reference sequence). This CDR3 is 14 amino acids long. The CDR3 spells CASSYRTSTDTQYF. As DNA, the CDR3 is TGTGCCAGCAGTTATCGGACTAGCACAGATACGCAGTATTTT.

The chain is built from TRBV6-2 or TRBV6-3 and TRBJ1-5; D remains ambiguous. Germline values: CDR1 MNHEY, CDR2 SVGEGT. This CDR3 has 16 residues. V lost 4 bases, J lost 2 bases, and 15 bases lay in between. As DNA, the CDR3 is TGTGCCAGCAGTTCCATCACGAGAGGTGGCAATCAGCCCCAGCATTTT. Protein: CASSSITRGGNQPQHF.

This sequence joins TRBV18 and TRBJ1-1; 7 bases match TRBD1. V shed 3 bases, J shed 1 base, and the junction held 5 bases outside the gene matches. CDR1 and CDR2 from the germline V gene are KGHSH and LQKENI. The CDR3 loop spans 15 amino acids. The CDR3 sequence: CASSPRQGGNTEAFF. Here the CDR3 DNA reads TGTGCCAGCTCACCCAGACAGGGCGGGAACACTGAAGCTTTCTTT.

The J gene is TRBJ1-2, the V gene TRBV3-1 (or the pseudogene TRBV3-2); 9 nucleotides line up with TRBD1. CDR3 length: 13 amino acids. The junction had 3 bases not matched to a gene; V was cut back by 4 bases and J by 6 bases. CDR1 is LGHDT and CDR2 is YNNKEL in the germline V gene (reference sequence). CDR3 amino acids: CASSLRQGDGYTF. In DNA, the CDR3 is TGTGCCAGCAGCCTACGACAGGGGGATGGCTACACCTTC.

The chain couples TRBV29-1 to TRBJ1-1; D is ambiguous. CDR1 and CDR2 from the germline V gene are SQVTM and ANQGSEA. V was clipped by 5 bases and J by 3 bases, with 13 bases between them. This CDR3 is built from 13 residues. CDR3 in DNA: TGCAGCGTTCGTAGTTGGAGGGACACTGAAGCTTTCTTT. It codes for CSVRSWRDTEAFF.

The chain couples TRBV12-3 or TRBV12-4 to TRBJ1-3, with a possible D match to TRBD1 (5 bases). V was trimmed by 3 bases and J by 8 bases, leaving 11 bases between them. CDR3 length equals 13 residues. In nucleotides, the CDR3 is TGTGCCAGCAGTTTGATGGGAGGGGACACCATATATTTT. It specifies CASSLMGGDTIYF.

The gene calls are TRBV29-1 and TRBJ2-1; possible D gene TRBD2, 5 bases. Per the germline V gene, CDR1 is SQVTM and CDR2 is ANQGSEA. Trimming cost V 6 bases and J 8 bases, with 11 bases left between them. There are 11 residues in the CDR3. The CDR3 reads CSVGGYDEQFF. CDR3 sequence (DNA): TGCAGCGTCGGAGGATATGATGAGCAGTTCTTC.

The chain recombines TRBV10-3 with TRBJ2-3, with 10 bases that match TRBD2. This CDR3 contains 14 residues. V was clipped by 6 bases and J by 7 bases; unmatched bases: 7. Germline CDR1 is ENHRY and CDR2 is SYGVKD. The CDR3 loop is CAIRGAGGPNTQYF. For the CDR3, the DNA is TGTGCCATCAGAGGAGCGGGGGGGCCGAATACGCAGTATTTT.

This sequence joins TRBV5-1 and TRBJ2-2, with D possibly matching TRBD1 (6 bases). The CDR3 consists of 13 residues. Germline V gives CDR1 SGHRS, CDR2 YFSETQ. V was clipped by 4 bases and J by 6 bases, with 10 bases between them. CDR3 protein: CASSLQGAGELFF. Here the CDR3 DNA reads TGCGCCAGCAGCCTACAGGGTGCCGGGGAGCTGTTTTTT.

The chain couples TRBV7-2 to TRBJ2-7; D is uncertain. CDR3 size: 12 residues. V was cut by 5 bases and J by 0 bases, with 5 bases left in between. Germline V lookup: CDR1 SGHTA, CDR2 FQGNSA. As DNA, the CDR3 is TGTGCCAGCAGCCCGAGCTCCTACGAGCAGTACTTC. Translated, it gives CASSPSSYEQYF.

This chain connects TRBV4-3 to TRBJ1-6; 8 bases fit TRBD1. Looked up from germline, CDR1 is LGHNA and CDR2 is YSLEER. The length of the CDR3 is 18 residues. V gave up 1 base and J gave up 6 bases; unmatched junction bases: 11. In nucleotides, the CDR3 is TGCGCCAGCAGCCAAGTCTGGGAACAGGGGGAAAGTAATTCACCCCTCCACTTT. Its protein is CASSQVWEQGESNSPLHF.

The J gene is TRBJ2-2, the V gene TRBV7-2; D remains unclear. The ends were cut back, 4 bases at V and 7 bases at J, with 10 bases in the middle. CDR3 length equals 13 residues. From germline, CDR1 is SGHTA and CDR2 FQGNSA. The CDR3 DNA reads TGTGCCAGCAGCTCCTATCCGGTCGGGGAGCTGTTTTTT. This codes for CASSSYPVGELFF.

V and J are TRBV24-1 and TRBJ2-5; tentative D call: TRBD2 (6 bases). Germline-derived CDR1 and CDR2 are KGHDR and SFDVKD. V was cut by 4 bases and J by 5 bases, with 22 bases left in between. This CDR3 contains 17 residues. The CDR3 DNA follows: TGTGCCACCAGTGACCCATCTCGGCCTCCCGGAGGGGAGACCCAGTACTTC. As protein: CATSDPSRPPGGETQYF.